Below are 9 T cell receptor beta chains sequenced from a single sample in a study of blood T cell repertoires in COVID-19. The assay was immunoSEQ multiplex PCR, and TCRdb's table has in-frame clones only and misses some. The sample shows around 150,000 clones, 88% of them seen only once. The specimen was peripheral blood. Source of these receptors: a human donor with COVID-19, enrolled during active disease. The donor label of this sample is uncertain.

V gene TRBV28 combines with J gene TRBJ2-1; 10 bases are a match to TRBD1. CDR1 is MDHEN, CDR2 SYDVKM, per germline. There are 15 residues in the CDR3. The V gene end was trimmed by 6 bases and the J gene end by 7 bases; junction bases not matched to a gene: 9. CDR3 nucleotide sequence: TGTGCCAGCAGACCCCGAGGACAGGGGGTAAATGAGCAGTTCTTC. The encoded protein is CASRPRGQGVNEQFF.

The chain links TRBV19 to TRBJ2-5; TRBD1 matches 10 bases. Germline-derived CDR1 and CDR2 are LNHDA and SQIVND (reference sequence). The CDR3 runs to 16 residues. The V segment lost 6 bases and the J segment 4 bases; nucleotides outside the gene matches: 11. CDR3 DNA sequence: TGTGCCAGTAGCACCCTCGGACAGGGGGTTGGAGAGACCCAGTACTTC. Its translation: CASSTLGQGVGETQYF.

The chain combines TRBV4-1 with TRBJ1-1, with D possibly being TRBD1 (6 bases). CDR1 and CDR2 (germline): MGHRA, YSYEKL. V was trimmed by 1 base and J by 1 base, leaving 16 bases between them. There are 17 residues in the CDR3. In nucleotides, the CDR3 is TGCGCCAGCAGCCAAGGCCCCCGGGGGGGGGCGAACACTGAAGCTTTCTTT. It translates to CASSQGPRGGANTEAFF.

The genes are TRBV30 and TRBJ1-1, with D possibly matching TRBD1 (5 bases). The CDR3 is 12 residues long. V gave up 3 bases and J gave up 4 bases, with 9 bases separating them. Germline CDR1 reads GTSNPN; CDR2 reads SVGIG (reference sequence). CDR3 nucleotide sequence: TGTGCCTGGAGCAGGGTTGGCACTGAAGCTTTCTTT. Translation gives CAWSRVGTEAFF. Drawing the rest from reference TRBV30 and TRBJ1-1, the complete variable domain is SQTIHQWPATLVQPVGSPLSLECTVEGTSNPNLYWYRQAAGRGLQLLFYSVGIGQISSEVPQNLSASRPQDRQFILSSKKLLLSDSGFYLCAWSRVGTEAFFGQGTRLTVV.

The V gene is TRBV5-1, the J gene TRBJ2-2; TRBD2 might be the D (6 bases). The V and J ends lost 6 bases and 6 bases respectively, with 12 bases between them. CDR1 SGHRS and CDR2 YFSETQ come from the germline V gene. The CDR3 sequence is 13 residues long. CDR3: CASTREVSGELFF. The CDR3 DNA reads TGCGCCAGCACGAGGGAGGTGTCCGGGGAGCTGTTTTTT.

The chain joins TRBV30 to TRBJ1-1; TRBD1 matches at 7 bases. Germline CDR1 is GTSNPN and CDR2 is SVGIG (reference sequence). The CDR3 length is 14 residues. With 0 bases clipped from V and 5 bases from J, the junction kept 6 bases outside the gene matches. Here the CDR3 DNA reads TGTGCCTGGAGTGTAGTCTCAGGGGGGACTGAAGCTTTCTTT. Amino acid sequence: CAWSVVSGGTEAFF.

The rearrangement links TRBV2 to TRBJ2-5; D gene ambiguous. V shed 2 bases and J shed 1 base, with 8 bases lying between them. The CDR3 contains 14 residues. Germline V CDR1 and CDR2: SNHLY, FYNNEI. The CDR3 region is CASSETTSQETQYF. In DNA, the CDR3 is TGTGCCAGCAGTGAAACTACATCCCAAGAGACCCAGTACTTC.

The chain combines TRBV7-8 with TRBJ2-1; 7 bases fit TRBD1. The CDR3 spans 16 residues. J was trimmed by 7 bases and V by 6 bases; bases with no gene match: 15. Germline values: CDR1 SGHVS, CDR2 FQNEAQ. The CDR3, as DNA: TGTGCCAGCAGGGGAAACAGGGGTGACCTTGAAAATGAGCAGTTCTTC. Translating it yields CASRGNRGDLENEQFF.

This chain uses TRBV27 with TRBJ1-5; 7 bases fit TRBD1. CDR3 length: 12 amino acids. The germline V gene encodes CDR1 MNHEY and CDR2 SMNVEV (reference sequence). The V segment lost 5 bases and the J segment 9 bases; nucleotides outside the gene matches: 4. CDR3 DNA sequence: TGTGCCAGCAGTGACAGGGTTTCGCCCCAGCATTTT. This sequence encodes CASSDRVSPQHF.